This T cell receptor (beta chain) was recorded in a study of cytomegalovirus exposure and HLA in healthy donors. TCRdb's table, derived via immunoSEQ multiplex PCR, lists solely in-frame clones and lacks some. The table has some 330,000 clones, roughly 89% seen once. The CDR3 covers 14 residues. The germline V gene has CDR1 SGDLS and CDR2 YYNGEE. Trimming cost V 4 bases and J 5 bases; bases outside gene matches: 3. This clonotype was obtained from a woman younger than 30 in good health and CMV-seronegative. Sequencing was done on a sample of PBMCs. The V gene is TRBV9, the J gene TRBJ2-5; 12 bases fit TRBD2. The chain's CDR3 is CASSPTSGRETQYF. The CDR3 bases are TGTGCCAGCAGCCCTACTAGCGGGAGGGAGACCCAGTACTTC.